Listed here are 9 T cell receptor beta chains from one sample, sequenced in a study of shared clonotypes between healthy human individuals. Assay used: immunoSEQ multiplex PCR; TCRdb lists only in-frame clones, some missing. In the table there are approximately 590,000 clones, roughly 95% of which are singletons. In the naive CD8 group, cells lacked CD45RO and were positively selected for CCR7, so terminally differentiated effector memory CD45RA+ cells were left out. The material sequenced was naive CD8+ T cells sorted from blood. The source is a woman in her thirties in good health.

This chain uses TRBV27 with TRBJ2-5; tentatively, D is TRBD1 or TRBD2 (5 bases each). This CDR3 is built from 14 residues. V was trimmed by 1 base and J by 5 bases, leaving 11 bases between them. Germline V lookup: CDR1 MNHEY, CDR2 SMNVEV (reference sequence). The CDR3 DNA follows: TGTGCCAGCAGTTTATACGGGGCCGGGGAGACCCAGTACTTC. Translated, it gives CASSLYGAGETQYF.

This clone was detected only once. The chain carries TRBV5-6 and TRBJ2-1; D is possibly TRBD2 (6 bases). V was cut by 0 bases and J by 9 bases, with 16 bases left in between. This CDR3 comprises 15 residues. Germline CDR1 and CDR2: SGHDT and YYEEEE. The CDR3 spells CASSLGAPSGPEQFF. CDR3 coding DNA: TGTGCCAGCAGCTTGGGGGCCCCCAGCGGGCCTGAGCAGTTCTTC.

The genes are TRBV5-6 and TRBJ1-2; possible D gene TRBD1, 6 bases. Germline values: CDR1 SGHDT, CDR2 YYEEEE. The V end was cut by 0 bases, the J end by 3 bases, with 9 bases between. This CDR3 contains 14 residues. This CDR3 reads CASSLAGADYGYTF. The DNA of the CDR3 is TGTGCCAGCAGCTTGGCAGGGGCGGACTATGGCTACACCTTC.

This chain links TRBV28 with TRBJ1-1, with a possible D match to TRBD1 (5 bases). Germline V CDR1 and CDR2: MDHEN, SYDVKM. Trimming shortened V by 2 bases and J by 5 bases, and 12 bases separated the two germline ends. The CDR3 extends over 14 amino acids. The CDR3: CASSLGARGTEAFF. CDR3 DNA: TGTGCCAGCAGTTTAGGGGCCCGAGGGACTGAAGCTTTCTTT.

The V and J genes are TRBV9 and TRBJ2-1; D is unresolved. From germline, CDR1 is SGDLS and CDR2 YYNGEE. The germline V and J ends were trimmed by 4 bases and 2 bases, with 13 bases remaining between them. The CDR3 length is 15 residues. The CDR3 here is CASSPVMGPYNEQFF. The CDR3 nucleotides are TGTGCCAGCAGCCCCGTGATGGGTCCCTACAATGAGCAGTTCTTC.

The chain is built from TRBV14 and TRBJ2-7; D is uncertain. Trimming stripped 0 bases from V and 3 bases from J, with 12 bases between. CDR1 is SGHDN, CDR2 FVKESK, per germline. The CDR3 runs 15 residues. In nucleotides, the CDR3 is TGTGCCAGCAGCCAAGATGCGGCGCGTAGCTACGAGCAGTACTTC. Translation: CASSQDAARSYEQYF. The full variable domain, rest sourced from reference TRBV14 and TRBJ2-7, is EAGVTQFPSHSVIEKGQTVTLRCDPISGHDNLYWYRRVMGKEIKFLLHFVKESKQDESGMPNNRFLAERTGGTYSTLKVQPAELEDSGVYFCASSQDAARSYEQYFGPGTRLTVT.

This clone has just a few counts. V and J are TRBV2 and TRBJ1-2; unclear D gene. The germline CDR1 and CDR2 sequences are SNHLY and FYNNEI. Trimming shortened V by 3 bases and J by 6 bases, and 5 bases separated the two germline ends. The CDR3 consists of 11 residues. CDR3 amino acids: CASSEQDGYTF. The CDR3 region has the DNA TGTGCCAGCAGTGAGCAGGATGGCTACACCTTC.

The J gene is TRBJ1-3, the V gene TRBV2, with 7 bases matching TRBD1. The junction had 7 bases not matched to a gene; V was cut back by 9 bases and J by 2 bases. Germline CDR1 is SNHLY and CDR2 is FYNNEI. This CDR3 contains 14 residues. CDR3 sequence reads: CASGPGQPGNTIYF. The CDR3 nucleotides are TGTGCCAGTGGACCGGGACAGCCTGGAAACACCATATATTTT.

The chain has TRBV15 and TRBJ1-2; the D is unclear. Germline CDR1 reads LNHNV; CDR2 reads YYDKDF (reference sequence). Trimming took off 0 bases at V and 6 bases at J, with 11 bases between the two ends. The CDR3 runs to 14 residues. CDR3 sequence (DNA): TGTGCCACCAGCAGAGATCCGGGGATAAATGGCTACACCTTC. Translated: CATSRDPGINGYTF.